This T cell receptor beta chain comes out of a study of cytomegalovirus exposure and HLA in healthy donors. Overall study findings and caveats: Most TCRs appeared rarely, but some public TCRs recurred in many donors.

This clone was seen a few times. Its antigen is unknown. The sample has other DNA sequences that encode this CDR3 too. Primers: 60 Vbeta forward and 13 Jbeta reverse. Profiled with immunoSEQ multiplex PCR; TCRdb holds only in-frame clones, not every one. The table lists 140,000 to 150,000 clones, 80% to 90% of them singletons. The germline gives CDR1 SEHNR, CDR2 FQNEAQ (reference sequence). The CDR3 is 12 amino acids. Trimming took 7 bases from V and 3 from J, leaving 9 bases between them. This sequence joins TRBV7-9 and TRBJ1-1; no firm D call. Source material: PBMCs. This receptor was obtained from a boy younger than 10 in good health and CMV-seronegative. This CDR3 reads CASTLPDTEAFF. CDR3 bases: TGTGCCAGCACCCTCCCGGACACTGAAGCTTTCTTT. Full variable domain (outside the CDR3, taken from reference TRBV7-9 and TRBJ1-1): DTGVSQNPRHKITKRGQNVTFRCDPISEHNRLYWYRQTLGQGPEFLTYFQNEAQLEKSRLLSDRFSAERPKGSFSTLEIQRTEQGDSAMYLCASTLPDTEAFFGQGTRLTVV.